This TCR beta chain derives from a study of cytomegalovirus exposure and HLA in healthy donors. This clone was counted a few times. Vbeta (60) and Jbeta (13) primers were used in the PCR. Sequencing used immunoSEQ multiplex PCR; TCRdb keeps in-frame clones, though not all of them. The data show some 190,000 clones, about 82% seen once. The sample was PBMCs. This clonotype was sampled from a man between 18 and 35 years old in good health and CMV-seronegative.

The CDR3 here is CASSGAPTGLHGTDTQYF. CDR3 nucleotides: TGCGCCAGCAGCGGGGCCCCGACAGGGTTGCATGGCACAGATACGCAGTATTTT. V usage is TRBV5-1 and J usage is TRBJ2-3; TRBD1 matches at 7 bases. Germline V gives CDR1 SGHRS, CDR2 YFSETQ. V shed 4 bases, J shed 1 base, and the junction held 15 bases outside the gene matches. The CDR3 loop spans 18 amino acids.